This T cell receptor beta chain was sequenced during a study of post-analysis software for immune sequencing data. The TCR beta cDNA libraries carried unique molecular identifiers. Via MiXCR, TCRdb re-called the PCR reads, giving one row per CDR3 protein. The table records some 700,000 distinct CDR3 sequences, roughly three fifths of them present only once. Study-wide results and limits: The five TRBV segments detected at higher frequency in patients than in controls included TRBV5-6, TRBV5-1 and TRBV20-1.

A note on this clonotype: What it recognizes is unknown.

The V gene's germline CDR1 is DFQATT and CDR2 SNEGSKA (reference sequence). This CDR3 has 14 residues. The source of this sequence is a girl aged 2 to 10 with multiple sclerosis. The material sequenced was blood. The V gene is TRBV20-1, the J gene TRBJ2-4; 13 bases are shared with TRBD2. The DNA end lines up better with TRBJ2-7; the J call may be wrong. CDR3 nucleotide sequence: TGCAGTGCTGGGACTAGCGGGACATACTACGAGCAGTACTTC. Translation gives CSAGTSGTYYEQYF.